The 3 T cell receptor beta chains below were found in one sample sequenced in a study of blood T cell repertoires in COVID-19. Assay: immunoSEQ multiplex PCR; the TCRdb copy retains only in-frame clones and omits some. The sample lists 300,000 to 400,000 clones, around 87% occurring once. Material: peripheral blood. These receptors all stem from a woman in her fifties or sixties who had recovered from COVID-19.

The chain employs TRBV28 and TRBJ2-1, with D tentatively TRBD2 (7 bases). The CDR3 is 17 residues long. Per the germline V gene, CDR1 is MDHEN and CDR2 is SYDVKM. V was trimmed by 3 bases and J by 0 bases, leaving 15 bases between them. The chain's CDR3 is CASSLGGPRISYNEQFF. As DNA, the CDR3 is TGTGCCAGCAGTTTGGGGGGGCCGAGGATCTCCTACAATGAGCAGTTCTTC.

The chain is built from TRBV2 and TRBJ2-3; weak D call: TRBD2 (6 bases). The V end was cut by 7 bases, the J end by 2 bases, with 10 bases between. Germline CDR1 and CDR2: SNHLY and FYNNEI. The CDR3 has 13 residues. CDR3 nucleotides: TGTGCCAGCAATGCGGGATACACAGATACGCAGTATTTT. This translates into CASNAGYTDTQYF.

This chain connects TRBV4-3 to TRBJ2-3, with D possibly TRBD2 on 5 matching bases. Per germline, CDR1 LGHNA and CDR2 YSLEER. V lost 0 bases to trimming and J lost 3 bases, with 13 bases between them. The CDR3 is 16 amino acids. CDR3 region: CASSQDVLARTDTQYF. The CDR3 DNA follows: TGCGCCAGCAGCCAAGATGTGCTAGCAAGGACAGATACGCAGTATTTT.